Below, 5 T cell receptor beta chains from the same sample are listed, as sequenced in a study of blood T cells in healthy people across ages. For the second PCR, which ran for about 7 to 11 cycles, a sample-barcoded 5' primer and a J-beta primer mix were used. Each CDR3 protein is one row after TCRdb ran MiXCR on the 5' RACE reads. The sample has about 780,000 distinct CDR3 sequences; about 45% are singletons. The sample consisted of blood. Every receptor here comes from a man older than 75 in good health.

This chain uses TRBV5-1 with TRBJ2-5, with 12 positions matching TRBD1. The trim removed 0 bases at V and 11 bases at J, leaving 11 bases unmatched. There are 16 residues in the CDR3. CDR1 and CDR2 (germline): SGHRS, YFSETQ. The CDR3 DNA reads as TGCGCCAGCAGCTTGGCCGGGACAGGGGGCCCCCCTGAGCAGTACTTC. Translation gives CASSLAGTGGPPEQYF.

This clonotype was recorded at least ten times. The CDR3 reads CASSHPGTSPTAYEQYF. The CDR3 DNA follows: TGTGCCAGCAGCCACCCCGGGACTAGTCCCACTGCATACGAGCAGTACTTC. The chain joins TRBV4-2 to TRBJ2-7; TRBD2 matches 8 bases. V gave up 3 bases and J gave up 4 bases; unmatched junction bases: 14. This CDR3 is 17 amino acids long. Germline loops: CDR1 LGHNA, CDR2 YNFKEQ.

The chain has TRBV7-3 and TRBJ1-1; a possible D gene is TRBD1 (5 bases). Trimming removed 1 base at V and 1 base at J, with 10 bases between. Germline V gene sequence: CDR1 SGHTA, CDR2 FQGTGA. This CDR3 has 15 amino acids. In DNA form, the CDR3 reads TGTGCCAGCAGCTTAAACCTTGGACAGAACACTGAAGCTTTCTTT. Its translation: CASSLNLGQNTEAFF.

The chain employs TRBV28 and TRBJ2-6; no clear D gene. Germline-derived CDR1 and CDR2 are MDHEN and SYDVKM. Trimming took off 10 bases at V and 0 bases at J, with 4 bases between the two ends. The CDR3 is 12 residues long. This CDR3 reads CATYSGANVLTF. The CDR3, as DNA: TGTGCCACTTACTCTGGGGCCAACGTCCTGACTTTC.

The chain carries TRBV12-3 or TRBV12-4 and TRBJ2-4; D is perhaps TRBD2 (5 bases). Trimming shortened V by 3 bases and J by 0 bases, and 12 bases separated the two germline ends. The CDR3 has 16 amino acids. The CDR3 DNA reads as TGTGCCAGCAGTTTCCTCGGAGCGGCAGCCAAAAACATTCAGTACTTC. This gives the protein CASSFLGAAAKNIQYF.